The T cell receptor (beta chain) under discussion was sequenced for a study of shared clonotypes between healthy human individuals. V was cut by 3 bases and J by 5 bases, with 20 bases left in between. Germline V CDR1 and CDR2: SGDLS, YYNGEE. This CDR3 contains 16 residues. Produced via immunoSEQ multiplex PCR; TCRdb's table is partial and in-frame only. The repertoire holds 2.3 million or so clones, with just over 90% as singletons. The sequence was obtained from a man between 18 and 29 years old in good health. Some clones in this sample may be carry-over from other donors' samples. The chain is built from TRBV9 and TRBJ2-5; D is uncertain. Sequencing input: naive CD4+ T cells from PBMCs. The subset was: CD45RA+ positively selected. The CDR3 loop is CASSALSQQRWETQYF. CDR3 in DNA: TGTGCCAGCAGCGCCTTGAGTCAACAGAGGTGGGAGACCCAGTACTTC. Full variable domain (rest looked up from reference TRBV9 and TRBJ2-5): DSGVTQTPKHLITATGQRVTLRCSPRSGDLSVYWYQQSLDQGLQFLIQYYNGEERAKGNILERFSAQQFPDLHSELNLSSLELGDSALYFCASSALSQQRWETQYFGPGTRLLVL.